This entry lists 8 T cell receptor beta chains sequenced from one sample in a study of blood T cell repertoires in COVID-19 (dated by TCRdb to about 2020). To prepare the library, the immunoSEQ multiplex PCR assay was applied. In TCRdb, the immuneACCESS table is reduced to in-frame sequences with V and J assigned. These tables do not hold every clone; where another copy was compared, an unresolved V gene accounts for under half, and the others remain unexplained. The sample yields 140,000 or so clones; around 83% were counted once. Of the sample, over 2.5% falls within the top ten clones. Source material: peripheral blood. The receptors were sampled from a human donor with acute or convalescent COVID-19. The donor label of this sample is uncertain.

V and J are TRBV30 and TRBJ1-1; 8 bases align to TRBD1. After removal of 2 bases from V and 4 bases from J, the junction contained 6 bases not matched to a gene. The CDR3 totals 14 residues. Germline V lookup: CDR1 GTSNPN, CDR2 SVGIG (reference sequence). This CDR3 is CAWSLGQGPTEAFF. The CDR3 coding sequence is TGTGCCTGGAGTCTAGGACAGGGTCCCACTGAAGCTTTCTTT.

V is TRBV6-2 or TRBV6-3 and J is TRBJ1-1, with D maybe TRBD1 (5 bases). Germline-derived CDR1 and CDR2 are MNHEY and SVGEGT. Trimming stripped 5 bases from V and 1 base from J, with 14 bases between. The CDR3 contains 15 residues. The CDR3 loop is CASSDTGSRNTEAFF. DNA of the CDR3: TGTGCCAGCAGTGATACAGGATCTCGGAACACTGAAGCTTTCTTT.

This clone was seen once. V usage is TRBV7-2 and J usage is TRBJ2-7; 9 nucleotides align to TRBD2. CDR1 and CDR2 (germline): SGHTA, FQGNSA. The ends lost 7 bases at V and 0 bases at J; junction bases unmatched: 13. This CDR3 has 17 amino acids. The CDR3 DNA follows: TGTGCCAGCAACCCGGGGATAGCGGGGGTTATCTCCTACGAGCAGTACTTC. It translates to CASNPGIAGVISYEQYF.

The chain couples TRBV30 to TRBJ1-4; a possible D gene is TRBD1 (6 bases). CDR3 length equals 17 residues. Germline lookup yields CDR1 GTSNPN and CDR2 SVGIG (reference sequence). Trimming left V 3 bases short and J 0 bases short, with 17 bases between. CDR3 amino acids: CAWSEPWTATTNEKLFF. DNA for the CDR3: TGTGCCTGGAGCGAGCCTTGGACAGCCACAACTAATGAAAAACTGTTTTTT. Variable domain in full (rest from reference TRBV30 and TRBJ1-4): SQTIHQWPATLVQPVGSPLSLECTVEGTSNPNLYWYRQAAGRGLQLLFYSVGIGQISSEVPQNLSASRPQDRQFILSSKKLLLSDSGFYLCAWSEPWTATTNEKLFFGSGTQLSVL.

This clone occurred a few times. The chain is built from TRBV19 and TRBJ1-4; TRBD1 might be the D (6 bases). CDR1 and CDR2 from the germline V gene are LNHDA and SQIVND (reference sequence). V was pared by 7 bases and J by 4 bases, with 22 bases between. This CDR3 is built from 17 residues. The CDR3 nucleotides read TGTGCCAGTACCGGTAGAACCCGGGGGGCTTTTAATGAAAAACTGTTTTTT. Translating gives CASTGRTRGAFNEKLFF.

The chain is built from TRBV5-1 and TRBJ2-5; 7 bases are a match to TRBD1. Trimming removed 0 bases from V and 1 base from J; junction bases left unmatched: 6. The CDR3 has 16 residues. Germline lookup yields CDR1 SGHRS and CDR2 YFSETQ. DNA of the CDR3: TGCGCCAGCAGCTTGGCTGCAGGGGGTATCCAAGAGACCCAGTACTTC. Protein product: CASSLAAGGIQETQYF.

The chain is built from TRBV28 and TRBJ1-6, with D hard to call. V dropped 8 bases and J dropped 8 bases, with 13 bases sitting between them. The CDR3 extends over 13 amino acids. Germline V gene lookup returns CDR1 MDHEN and CDR2 SYDVKM. The CDR3 loop reads CASSLTTYSPLHF. As DNA, the CDR3 is TGTGCCAGCTCCCTTACGACTTATTCACCCCTCCACTTT.

The chain employs TRBV23-1 and TRBJ1-2, with D unclear. TRBV23-1 is an open reading frame, and its role is uncertain. The CDR3 length is 11 residues. Deletions cut 5 bases from V and 6 bases from J, with 7 bases between. CDR3 loop: CASSTRHGYTF. CDR3 coding DNA: TGCGCCAGCAGTACTAGACATGGCTACACCTTC.